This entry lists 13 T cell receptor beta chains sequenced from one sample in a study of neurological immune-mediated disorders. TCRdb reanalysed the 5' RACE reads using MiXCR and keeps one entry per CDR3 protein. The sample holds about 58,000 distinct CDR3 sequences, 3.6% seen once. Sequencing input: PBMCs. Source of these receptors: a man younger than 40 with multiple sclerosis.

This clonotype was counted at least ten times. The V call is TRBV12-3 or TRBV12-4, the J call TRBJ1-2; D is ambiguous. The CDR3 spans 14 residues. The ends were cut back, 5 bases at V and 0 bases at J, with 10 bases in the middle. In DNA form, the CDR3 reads TGTGCCAGCAGTCCGGCAGAAGCTAACTATGGCTACACCTTC. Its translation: CASSPAEANYGYTF.

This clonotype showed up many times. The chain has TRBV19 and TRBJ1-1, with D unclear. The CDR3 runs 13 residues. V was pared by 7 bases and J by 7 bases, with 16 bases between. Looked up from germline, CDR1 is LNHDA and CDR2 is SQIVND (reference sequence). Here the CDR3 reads CASTGERGLEAFF. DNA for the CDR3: TGTGCCAGTACCGGAGAGCGGGGTCTTGAAGCTTTCTTT.

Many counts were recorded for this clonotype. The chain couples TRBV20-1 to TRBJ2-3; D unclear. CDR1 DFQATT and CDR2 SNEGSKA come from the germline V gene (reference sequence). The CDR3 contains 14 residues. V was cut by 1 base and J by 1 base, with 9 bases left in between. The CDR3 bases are TGCAGTGCTAGAGGGGTTTGGGGCACAGATACGCAGTATTTT. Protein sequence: CSARGVWGTDTQYF.

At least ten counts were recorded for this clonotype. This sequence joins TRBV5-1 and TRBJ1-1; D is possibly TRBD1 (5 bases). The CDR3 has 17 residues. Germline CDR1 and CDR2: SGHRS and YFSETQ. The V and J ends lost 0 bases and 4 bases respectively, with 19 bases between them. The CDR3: CASSLVRFRQDITEAFF. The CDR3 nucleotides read TGCGCCAGCAGCTTGGTCCGTTTTAGGCAGGACATCACTGAAGCTTTCTTT. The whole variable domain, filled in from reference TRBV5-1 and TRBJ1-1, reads KAGVTQTPRYLIKTRGQQVTLSCSPISGHRSVSWYQQTPGQGLQFLFEYFSETQRNKGNFPGRFSGRQFSNSRSEMNVSTLELGDSALYLCASSLVRFRQDITEAFFGQGTRLTVV.

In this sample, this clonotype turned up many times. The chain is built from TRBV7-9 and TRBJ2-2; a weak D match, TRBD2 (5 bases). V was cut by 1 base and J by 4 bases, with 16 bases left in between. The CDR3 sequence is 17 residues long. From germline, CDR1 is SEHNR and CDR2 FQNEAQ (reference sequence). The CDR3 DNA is TGTGCCAGCAGCTTAGAGATTCTTTCAGAGGGCACCGGGGAGCTGTTTTTT. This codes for CASSLEILSEGTGELFF.

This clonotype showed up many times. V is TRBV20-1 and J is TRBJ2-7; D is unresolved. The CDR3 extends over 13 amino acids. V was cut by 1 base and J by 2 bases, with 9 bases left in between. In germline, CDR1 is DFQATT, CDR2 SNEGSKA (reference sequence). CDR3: CSARGVSTYEQYF. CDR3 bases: TGCAGTGCTAGAGGGGTGTCAACCTACGAGCAGTACTTC.

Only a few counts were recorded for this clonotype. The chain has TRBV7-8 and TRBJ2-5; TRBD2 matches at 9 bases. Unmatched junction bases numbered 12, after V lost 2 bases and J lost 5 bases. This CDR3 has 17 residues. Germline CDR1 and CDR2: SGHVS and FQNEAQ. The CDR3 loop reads CASSLRKTSGHGETQYF. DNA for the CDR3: TGTGCCAGCAGCTTAAGGAAGACTAGCGGACACGGGGAGACCCAGTACTTC.

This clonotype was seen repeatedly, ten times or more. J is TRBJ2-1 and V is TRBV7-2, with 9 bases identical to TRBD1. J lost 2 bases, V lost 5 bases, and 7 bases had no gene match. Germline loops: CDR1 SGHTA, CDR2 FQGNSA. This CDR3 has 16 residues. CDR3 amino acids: CASSLRGQGTYNEQFF. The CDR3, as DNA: TGTGCCAGCAGCCTTCGAGGACAGGGGACCTACAATGAGCAGTTCTTC.

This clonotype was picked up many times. CDR3 protein: CASSRPGGQGVTEAFF. Here the CDR3 DNA reads TGTGCCAGCAGCCGGCCGGGGGGACAGGGGGTCACTGAAGCTTTCTTT. The gene calls are TRBV14 and TRBJ1-1; TRBD1 aligns across 11 bases. CDR3 length equals 16 residues. The V gene end was trimmed by 4 bases and the J gene end by 4 bases; junction bases not matched to a gene: 8. Germline CDR1 reads SGHDN; CDR2 reads FVKESK. Drawing the rest from reference TRBV14 and TRBJ1-1, the complete variable domain is EAGVTQFPSHSVIEKGQTVTLRCDPISGHDNLYWYRRVMGKEIKFLLHFVKESKQDESGMPNNRFLAERTGGTYSTLKVQPAELEDSGVYFCASSRPGGQGVTEAFFGQGTRLTVV.

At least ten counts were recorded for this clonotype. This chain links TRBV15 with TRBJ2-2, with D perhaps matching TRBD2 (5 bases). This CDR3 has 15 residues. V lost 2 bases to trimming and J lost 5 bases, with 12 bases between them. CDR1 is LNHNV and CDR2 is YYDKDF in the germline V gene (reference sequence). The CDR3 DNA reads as TGTGCCACCAGCAGATTCCGGGGTGGGACCGGGGAGCTGTTTTTT. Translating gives CATSRFRGGTGELFF.

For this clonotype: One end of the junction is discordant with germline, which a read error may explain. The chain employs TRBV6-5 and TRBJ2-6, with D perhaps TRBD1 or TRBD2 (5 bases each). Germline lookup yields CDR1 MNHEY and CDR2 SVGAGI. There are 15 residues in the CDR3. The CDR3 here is CASSYGSSGANVPTF. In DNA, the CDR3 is TGTGCCAGCAGTTACGGGAGCTCTGGGGCCAACGTCCCGACTTTC.

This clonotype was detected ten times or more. CDR3 amino acids: CASSALGRDFF. The CDR3 DNA sequence: TGTGCCAGCAGTGCCCTAGGGCGGGATTTCTTT. The chain couples TRBV6-1 to TRBJ1-1; D remains unclear. CDR3 length: 11 amino acids. With 4 bases removed from V and 13 bases from J, the gap between germline ends came to 13 bases. Germline V gene sequence: CDR1 MNHNS, CDR2 SASEGT.

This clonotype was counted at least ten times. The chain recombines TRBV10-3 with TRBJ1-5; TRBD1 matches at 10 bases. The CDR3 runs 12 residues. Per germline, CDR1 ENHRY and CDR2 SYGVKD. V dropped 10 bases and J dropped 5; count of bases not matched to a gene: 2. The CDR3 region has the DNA TGTGCCACCGGACAGGGGGATCAGCCCCAGCATTTT. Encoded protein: CATGQGDQPQHF.